A selection of T cell receptor beta chains follows, all from one sample in a study of human T cells and chemical hapten exposure. TCRdb independently ran MiXCR on the RACE reads; one entry per CDR3 protein. Among tens of thousands of distinct CDR3 sequences listed, approximately 8.6% were seen once. The material was whole blood, obtained in connection with sensitization to the hapten diphenylcyclopropenone (DPC). The receptors shown here come from a woman aged 40 to 50 with alopecia areata. Some clones in this sample may be carry-over from other donors' samples. Both conserved end residues are part of each CDR3. The D gene is left open where the match is weak. Rows give clone size only sometimes, using once, few, many, or a class for an expanded clone.

J: TRBJ2-3
D: TRBD1
size: -
V: TRBV7-9
DNA: TGTGCCAGCAGCTTACCCCGGACAGGGGCTAGCACAGATACGCAGTATTTT
CDR3: CASSLPRTGASTDTQYF

J: TRBJ1-6
D: -
size: many
V: TRBV7-9
DNA: TGTGCCAGCAGCTTAGACAGGGTGGGAAATTCACCCCTCCACTTT
CDR3: CASSLDRVGNSPLHF

J: TRBJ2-1
D: -
size: -
V: TRBV19
DNA: TGTGCCAGTGATACAGGGAGCTCCTACAATGAGCAGTTCTTC
CDR3: CASDTGSSYNEQFF

J: TRBJ2-1
D: TRBD1
size: -
V: TRBV6-2/TRBV6-3
DNA: TGTGCCAGCAGTAGACAGGGGACGCTCTCCTACAATGAGCAGTTCTTC
CDR3: CASSRQGTLSYNEQFF

J: TRBJ2-7
D: TRBD2
size: once
V: TRBV9
DNA: TGTGCCAGCAGCGTAGCTGCTAGCGGGGGCCCTAGGGGTACCGAGCAGTACTTC
CDR3: CASSVAASGGPRGTEQYF

J: TRBJ1-2
D: TRBD1
size: few
V: TRBV7-8
DNA: TGTGCCAGCAGCCAACAGACAGGGTATGGCTACACCTTC
CDR3: CASSQQTGYGYTF

J: TRBJ2-3
D: -
size: -
V: TRBV10-3
DNA: TGTGCCATCAGTGAGTTTGGACCTGACACAGATACGCAGTATTTT
CDR3: CAISEFGPDTDTQYF

J: TRBJ2-4
D: -
size: many
V: TRBV3-1
DNA: TGTGCCAGCAGCCAAAGGACGGGCGTGGACATTCAGTACTTC
CDR3: CASSQRTGVDIQYF

J: TRBJ2-4
D: TRBD1
size: many
V: TRBV6-5
DNA: TGTGCCAGCAGTAAATACGGACAGGGGCGCGGTAGTAACATTCAGTACTTC
CDR3: CASSKYGQGRGSNIQYF

J: TRBJ2-3
D: TRBD2
size: -
V: TRBV9
DNA: TGTGCCAGCATCCCAAGAGGCTCTAAGGTAGCGGGTGGCACAGATACGCAGTATTTT
CDR3: CASIPRGSKVAGGTDTQYF

J: TRBJ1-1
D: -
size: many
V: TRBV6-1
DNA: TGTGCCAGCAGTGAAGGTTCCAGGGTTGGCACTGAAGCTTTCTTT
CDR3: CASSEGSRVGTEAFF

J: TRBJ2-6
D: -
size: many
V: TRBV7-2
DNA: TGTGCCAGCAGCTCCGATCCTGGGGCCAACGTCCTGACTTTC
CDR3: CASSSDPGANVLTF

J: TRBJ2-7
D: -
size: -
V: TRBV12-3/TRBV12-4
DNA: TGTGCCAGCAGTCCCGGGGGGACACCGTACGAGCAGTACTTC
CDR3: CASSPGGTPYEQYF

J: TRBJ2-3
D: -
size: many
V: TRBV5-7
DNA: TGTGCCAGCACTACTACCTGGGGACGGTGGGCAGATACGCAGTATTTT
CDR3: CASTTTWGRWADTQYF

J: TRBJ1-1
D: -
size: few
V: TRBV7-2
DNA: TGTGCCAGCAGCTTAGCTTCAGGAGGGATCACTGAAGCTTTCTTT
CDR3: CASSLASGGITEAFF

J: TRBJ2-1
D: TRBD1
size: few
V: TRBV7-2
DNA: TGTGCCGGCAGCCCTGGACAGGGGATCTACAATGAGCAGTTCTTC
CDR3: CAGSPGQGIYNEQFF

J: TRBJ2-1
D: TRBD2
size: many
V: TRBV6-1
DNA: TGTGCCAGCAGTAGCGGGGACTACAATGAGCAGTTCTTC
CDR3: CASSSGDYNEQFF

J: TRBJ1-5
D: -
size: -
V: TRBV20-1
DNA: TGCAGTGCTCCAGGACGGGGTATCAATCAGCCCCAGCATTTT
CDR3: CSAPGRGINQPQHF

J: TRBJ2-3
D: TRBD1
size: many
V: TRBV20-1
DNA: TGCAGTGCTAGGACAGGGGGCTCAGATACGCAGTATTTT
CDR3: CSARTGGSDTQYF

J: TRBJ2-1
D: TRBD2
size: many
V: TRBV9
DNA: TGTGCCAGCAGCGTAGCGGGGGGGCCGGGTGAGCAGTTCTTC
CDR3: CASSVAGGPGEQFF